This is a list of T cell receptor beta chains from one sample in a study of shared clonotypes between healthy human individuals. Measured with immunoSEQ multiplex PCR; TCRdb has only the in-frame clones, and not every one. The table has about 380,000 clones, 96% seen once. Sequenced material: memory CD8+ T cells sorted from blood. Receptor source: a man under 40 in good health. The CDR3 runs from the conserved cysteine through the conserved F or W. A D gene is named only where the DNA matches it firmly. Part of the rows lack a size; the others show once, few, many or a class for expanded clones.

d_call: TRBD2; clone_size: .; j_call: TRBJ2-1; v_call: TRBV7-9; cdr3_nt: TGTGCCAGCAGCTTGGGGACTAGCGGGAGCAATGAGCAGTTCTTC; cdr3_aa: CASSLGTSGSNEQFF
d_call: TRBD1; clone_size: .; j_call: TRBJ2-1; v_call: TRBV5-1; cdr3_nt: TGCGCCAGCAGCTTAAGTTTAGTACCAGGGGGCAATGAGCAGTTCTTC; cdr3_aa: CASSLSLVPGGNEQFF
d_call: .; clone_size: few; j_call: TRBJ1-1; v_call: TRBV5-4; cdr3_nt: TGTGCCAGCAGCCCCCGAGCAGGACGGGGCACTGAAGCTTTCTTT; cdr3_aa: CASSPRAGRGTEAFF
d_call: .; clone_size: .; j_call: TRBJ1-2; v_call: TRBV11-2; cdr3_nt: TGTGCCAGCAGCTCACCTGCCGGGGGGCGATATGGCTACACCTTC; cdr3_aa: CASSSPAGGRYGYTF
d_call: .; clone_size: .; j_call: TRBJ2-7; v_call: TRBV9; cdr3_nt: TGTGCCAGCAGCGTAAGGGAAACGGGGACGGGGACCTACTACGAGCAGTACTTC; cdr3_aa: CASSVRETGTGTYYEQYF
d_call: TRBD1; clone_size: once; j_call: TRBJ1-5; v_call: TRBV28; cdr3_nt: TGTGCCAGCAGTCCGTCGGGGACAGCGAGCAATCAGCCCCAGCATTTT; cdr3_aa: CASSPSGTASNQPQHF
d_call: .; clone_size: .; j_call: TRBJ2-1; v_call: TRBV5-1; cdr3_nt: TGCGCCAGCAGCGCCCGAGCAAGCTCCTACAATGAGCAGTTCTTC; cdr3_aa: CASSARASSYNEQFF
d_call: .; clone_size: .; j_call: TRBJ1-1; v_call: TRBV28; cdr3_nt: TGTGCCAGCAGTTCCGGGACGCGAGCTTTCTTT; cdr3_aa: CASSSGTRAFF
d_call: TRBD1; clone_size: .; j_call: TRBJ2-7; v_call: TRBV2; cdr3_nt: TGTGCCAGCGCCGACAGGGGCCACGAGCAGTACTTC; cdr3_aa: CASADRGHEQYF
d_call: .; clone_size: .; j_call: TRBJ2-7; v_call: TRBV11-2; cdr3_nt: TGTGCCAGCAGCACAGGAGCGGCACCTACCTACGAGCAGTACTTC; cdr3_aa: CASSTGAAPTYEQYF
d_call: .; clone_size: .; j_call: TRBJ1-1; v_call: TRBV7-6; cdr3_nt: TGTGCCAGCAGCCCCGGGCGGGGACGGAGGGGGAACACTGAAGCTTTCTTT; cdr3_aa: CASSPGRGRRGNTEAFF
d_call: .; clone_size: .; j_call: TRBJ1-2; v_call: TRBV5-4; cdr3_nt: TGTGCCAGCAGCGACGATCCTAAGTATGGCTACACCTTC; cdr3_aa: CASSDDPKYGYTF
d_call: .; clone_size: .; j_call: TRBJ1-2; v_call: TRBV4-1; cdr3_nt: TGCGCCAGCAGCCAGCCCACGCGACATCGCCTAGGTGGCTACACCTTC; cdr3_aa: CASSQPTRHRLGGYTF
d_call: TRBD1; clone_size: .; j_call: TRBJ2-1; v_call: TRBV25-1; cdr3_nt: TGTGCCAGCAGTCCTGGACAGGGGACATACAATGAGCAGTTCTTC; cdr3_aa: CASSPGQGTYNEQFF
d_call: .; clone_size: .; j_call: TRBJ1-6; v_call: TRBV4-1; cdr3_nt: TGCGCCAGCAGCCAAGAACCCTCAGCTGATTCACCCCTCCACTTT; cdr3_aa: CASSQEPSADSPLHF
d_call: .; clone_size: .; j_call: TRBJ2-2; v_call: TRBV20-1; cdr3_nt: TGCAGTGCTAGAGGCGGGGAGCTGTTTTTT; cdr3_aa: CSARGGELFF
d_call: TRBD2; clone_size: .; j_call: TRBJ2-7; v_call: TRBV15; cdr3_nt: TGTGCCACCAGCAGAGATGGAGCGGGAGCCTCCTACGAGCAGTACTTC; cdr3_aa: CATSRDGAGASYEQYF
d_call: TRBD1; clone_size: .; j_call: TRBJ1-5; v_call: TRBV9; cdr3_nt: TGTGCCAGCAGCGTAGGGACAGGGGGTCAGCCCCAGCATTTT; cdr3_aa: CASSVGTGGQPQHF
d_call: .; clone_size: .; j_call: TRBJ1-6; v_call: TRBV7-9; cdr3_nt: TGTGCCAGCAGCTTCGCACAGGGACTTTCTAATTCACCCCTCCACTTT; cdr3_aa: CASSFAQGLSNSPLHF
d_call: TRBD1; clone_size: .; j_call: TRBJ2-7; v_call: TRBV20-1; cdr3_nt: TGCAGTGCACGGACAGGGCCCGAGCAGTACTTC; cdr3_aa: CSARTGPEQYF
d_call: .; clone_size: .; j_call: TRBJ2-1; v_call: TRBV30; cdr3_nt: TGTGCCTGGAAGGTTTCCAGCTCCTACAATGAGCAGTTCTTC; cdr3_aa: CAWKVSSSYNEQFF
d_call: .; clone_size: .; j_call: TRBJ1-2; v_call: TRBV19; cdr3_nt: TGTGCCATCCACAATGACTATGGCTACACCTTC; cdr3_aa: CAIHNDYGYTF
d_call: .; clone_size: once; j_call: TRBJ1-4; v_call: TRBV27; cdr3_nt: TGTGCCAGCAGTTTATCGCTCCCCCAGGGAACCGGGCGGGGAAAACTGTTTTTT; cdr3_aa: CASSLSLPQGTGRGKLFF